The rows below give T cell receptor beta chains drawn from one sample of a study of shared clonotypes between healthy human individuals. Data came from immunoSEQ multiplex PCR; TCRdb stores just in-frame clones and leaves some out. Of some 1 million clones in the sample, approximately 72% were seen once. The source material was memory CD4+ T cells sorted from blood. The receptors stem from a man younger than 35 in good health. Both conserved end residues are part of each CDR3. Each record gives: clone size, J gene, V gene, D gene, CDR3 protein, CDR3 DNA. D genes are given only for firm matches. Not every row has a clone size; where given, it reads once, few, many or a size class.

size: NA; J: TRBJ1-5; V: TRBV6-1; D: NA; CDR3: CASSPRGLGNQPQHF; DNA: TGTGCCAGCAGCCCCAGAGGGTTGGGCAATCAGCCCCAGCATTTT
size: NA; J: TRBJ2-7; V: TRBV7-2; D: TRBD1; CDR3: CASSQDRVSYEQYF; DNA: TGTGCCAGCAGCCAGGACAGGGTCTCCTACGAGCAGTACTTC
size: NA; J: TRBJ1-2; V: TRBV20-1; D: NA; CDR3: CSARAGSGYTF; DNA: TGCAGTGCTAGAGCAGGGAGTGGCTACACCTTC
size: NA; J: TRBJ2-7; V: TRBV7-6; D: TRBD2; CDR3: CASSLYSASGDFEQYF; DNA: TGTGCCAGCAGCTTATACTCGGCTAGCGGGGACTTCGAGCAGTACTTC
size: NA; J: TRBJ2-5; V: TRBV29-1; D: TRBD2; CDR3: CSVAETSRQETQYF; DNA: TGCAGCGTTGCCGAGACTAGCAGGCAAGAGACCCAGTACTTC
size: NA; J: TRBJ2-6; V: TRBV6-1; D: NA; CDR3: CASSERAGTLVAGANVLTF; DNA: TGTGCCAGCAGTGAAAGAGCCGGGACATTAGTCGCTGGGGCCAACGTCCTGACTTTC
size: NA; J: TRBJ1-6; V: TRBV5-1; D: TRBD1; CDR3: CASSFQGASNSPLHF; DNA: TGCGCCAGCAGCTTCCAGGGGGCGAGTAATTCACCCCTCCACTTT
size: many; J: TRBJ1-3; V: TRBV4-1; D: TRBD1; CDR3: CASRKTGIGNTIYF; DNA: TGCGCCAGCAGGAAGACAGGGATTGGAAACACCATATATTTT
size: NA; J: TRBJ2-2; V: TRBV18; D: TRBD1; CDR3: CASSPRTGVNTGELFF; DNA: TGTGCCAGCTCACCGCGGACAGGGGTTAACACCGGGGAGCTGTTTTTT
size: NA; J: TRBJ1-1; V: TRBV7-2; D: NA; CDR3: CASSFSMNTEAFF; DNA: TGTGCCAGCAGCTTCTCCATGAACACTGAAGCTTTCTTT
size: NA; J: TRBJ1-5; V: TRBV27; D: TRBD1; CDR3: CASSLTGGKAQPQHF; DNA: TGTGCCAGCAGTTTGACAGGGGGCAAGGCTCAGCCCCAGCATTTT
size: NA; J: TRBJ2-7; V: TRBV7-9; D: TRBD1; CDR3: CASSTQGVQYF; DNA: TGTGCCAGCAGCACACAGGGGGTGCAGTACTTC
size: NA; J: TRBJ1-5; V: TRBV28; D: TRBD1; CDR3: CASRSDRGSGQPQHF; DNA: TGTGCCAGCAGGTCGGACAGGGGGTCCGGGCAGCCCCAGCATTTT
size: NA; J: TRBJ2-7; V: TRBV7-2; D: NA; CDR3: CASSPQSGIYEQYF; DNA: TGTGCCAGCAGCCCCCAGTCTGGGATCTACGAGCAGTACTTC
size: NA; J: TRBJ2-7; V: TRBV7-2; D: NA; CDR3: CASSYPRGNTYEQYF; DNA: TGTGCCAGCAGCTATCCCCGGGGAAACACCTACGAGCAGTACTTC
size: NA; J: TRBJ2-7; V: TRBV19; D: NA; CDR3: CASSPSGAAYEQYF; DNA: TGTGCCAGTAGCCCCTCCGGAGCCGCCTACGAGCAGTACTTC
size: once; J: TRBJ2-1; V: TRBV10-1; D: NA; CDR3: CASSQDSSSYNEQFF; DNA: TGCGCCAGCAGCCAAGACAGTAGCTCCTACAATGAGCAGTTCTTC
size: NA; J: TRBJ2-5; V: TRBV2; D: NA; CDR3: CASGKLEGETQYF; DNA: TGTGCCAGCGGGAAACTGGAGGGGGAGACCCAGTACTTC
size: NA; J: TRBJ2-7; V: TRBV19; D: TRBD2; CDR3: CASSLAGEGPLQQYF; DNA: TGTGCCAGTAGCCTAGCTGGGGAGGGCCCCCTCCAGCAGTACTTC
size: NA; J: TRBJ2-7; V: TRBV7-8; D: NA; CDR3: CASSLPPGLEQYF; DNA: TGTGCCAGCAGCTTACCCCCAGGGCTCGAGCAGTACTTC
size: NA; J: TRBJ2-7; V: TRBV2; D: NA; CDR3: CASSRGTGSYEQYF; DNA: TGTGCCAGCAGTCGGGGAACAGGGTCCTACGAGCAGTACTTC
size: NA; J: TRBJ2-1; V: TRBV25-1; D: NA; CDR3: CASMLEGRGTYNEQFF; DNA: TGTGCCAGCATGTTAGAGGGTCGAGGCACCTACAATGAGCAGTTCTTC
size: once; J: TRBJ1-4; V: TRBV10-3; D: NA; CDR3: CAMREGSSTNEKLFF; DNA: TGTGCCATGAGGGAGGGGTCTTCAACTAATGAAAAACTGTTTTTT
size: once; J: TRBJ2-5; V: TRBV11-2; D: NA; CDR3: CASSGGRETQYF; DNA: TGTGCCAGCAGCGGGGGAAGAGAGACCCAGTACTTC
size: NA; J: TRBJ2-1; V: TRBV5-4; D: NA; CDR3: CASGRDLSSYNEQFF; DNA: TGTGCCAGCGGGCGGGATTTGAGCTCCTACAATGAGCAGTTCTTC
size: NA; J: TRBJ2-2; V: TRBV5-1; D: TRBD1; CDR3: CASSLGPRQGNTGELFF; DNA: TGCGCCAGCAGCTTGGGCCCTAGACAGGGTAACACCGGGGAGCTGTTTTTT
size: NA; J: TRBJ1-1; V: TRBV7-2; D: NA; CDR3: CASSLQWKGTEAFF; DNA: TGTGCCAGCAGCTTACAATGGAAAGGAACTGAAGCTTTCTTT
size: NA; J: TRBJ1-1; V: TRBV12-5; D: NA; CDR3: CASGSSLGNTEAFF; DNA: TGTGCTAGTGGTTCCAGTCTGGGGAACACTGAAGCTTTCTTT
size: NA; J: TRBJ1-1; V: TRBV5-1; D: NA; CDR3: CASSLSPGMNTEAFF; DNA: TGCGCCAGCAGCTTGTCACCGGGGATGAACACTGAAGCTTTCTTT
size: NA; J: TRBJ2-5; V: TRBV11-2; D: TRBD2; CDR3: CASSSSGLATVTQYF; DNA: TGTGCCAGCAGCTCCTCGGGACTAGCGACTGTGACCCAGTACTTC
size: NA; J: TRBJ1-3; V: TRBV11-2; D: NA; CDR3: CASSRRGGKGPGNTIYF; DNA: TGTGCCAGCAGCCGACGGGGCGGGAAAGGGCCTGGAAACACCATATATTTT
size: NA; J: TRBJ2-2; V: TRBV27; D: TRBD1; CDR3: CASSGQGAAGELFF; DNA: TGTGCCAGCAGTGGACAGGGGGCAGCCGGGGAGCTGTTTTTT
size: once; J: TRBJ1-5; V: TRBV6-1; D: TRBD1; CDR3: CASSEGLTGYGQPQHF; DNA: TGTGCCAGCAGTGAAGGGTTGACAGGGTATGGCCAGCCCCAGCATTTT
size: NA; J: TRBJ2-1; V: TRBV7-2; D: TRBD2; CDR3: CASSLEASGGSGSFF; DNA: TGTGCCAGCAGCTTAGAGGCTAGCGGGGGTTCCGGTTCGTTCTTC
size: NA; J: TRBJ2-7; V: TRBV10-3; D: NA; CDR3: CAISTSSTYEQYF; DNA: TGTGCCATCAGCACTAGCAGTACCTACGAGCAGTACTTC
size: NA; J: TRBJ1-6; V: TRBV10-3; D: TRBD1; CDR3: CAISGQGTRPLHF; DNA: TGTGCCATCAGCGGACAGGGGACGAGACCCCTCCACTTT
size: few; J: TRBJ2-1; V: TRBV2; D: TRBD2; CDR3: CASKMTSGYNEQFF; DNA: TGTGCCAGCAAAATGACTAGCGGGTACAATGAGCAGTTCTTC
size: NA; J: TRBJ1-2; V: TRBV6-5; D: TRBD1; CDR3: CASKTGTGDYGYTF; DNA: TGTGCCAGTAAAACGGGGACAGGGGACTATGGCTACACCTTC
size: NA; J: TRBJ2-3; V: TRBV19; D: NA; CDR3: CASSIDSVAGSTDTQYF; DNA: TGTGCCAGTAGTATAGATTCCGTAGCAGGGAGCACAGATACGCAGTATTTT
size: few; J: TRBJ2-7; V: TRBV28; D: TRBD1; CDR3: CASSFPGQGAYEQYF; DNA: TGTGCCAGCAGTTTTCCTGGGCAGGGGGCCTACGAGCAGTACTTC
size: NA; J: TRBJ2-7; V: TRBV13; D: TRBD1; CDR3: CASSSAGTGYEQYF; DNA: TGTGCCAGCAGCTCCGCCGGGACAGGCTACGAGCAGTACTTC
size: few; J: TRBJ2-2; V: TRBV7-9; D: NA; CDR3: CASSLSQEWWTGELFF; DNA: TGTGCCAGCAGCTTATCCCAGGAATGGTGGACCGGGGAGCTGTTTTTT
size: NA; J: TRBJ2-5; V: TRBV27; D: TRBD2; CDR3: CASSPWGLAGARETQYF; DNA: TGTGCCAGCAGTCCATGGGGACTAGCGGGAGCGAGGGAGACCCAGTACTTC
size: few; J: TRBJ1-1; V: TRBV9; D: TRBD1; CDR3: CASSGTGGNTEAFF; DNA: TGTGCCAGCAGCGGGACAGGGGGCAACACTGAAGCTTTCTTT
size: NA; J: TRBJ2-6; V: TRBV5-6; D: TRBD2; CDR3: CASSPTGGRKSGANVLTF; DNA: TGTGCCAGCAGCCCAACCGGCGGGAGAAAGTCTGGGGCCAACGTCCTGACTTTC
size: NA; J: TRBJ1-2; V: TRBV15; D: TRBD1; CDR3: CATSRGTDYGYTF; DNA: TGTGCCACCTCCAGGGGGACAGACTATGGCTACACCTTC
size: NA; J: TRBJ2-1; V: TRBV29-1; D: NA; CDR3: CSVEEFGGRLGYNEQFF; DNA: TGCAGCGTTGAAGAGTTTGGCGGAAGATTGGGATACAATGAGCAGTTCTTC